This TCR beta chain was sequenced in a study of beta chain features in type 1 diabetes. Study observations and caveats: The study found moderately but significantly shorter TCRB CDR3s in all four CD4+ subsets of Type 1 diabetes patients. Across patients, naive, central memory and Treg TCRB repertoires exhibited apparently greater similarity than was observed across healthy donors.

The whole isolated RNA underwent reverse transcription, so sequencing captured expressed TCRB transcripts. TCRdb's copy holds only in-frame clones and misses some; the assay was immunoSEQ multiplex PCR. The table lists 130,000 to 150,000 clones, roughly a tenth of them singletons, with 1.3% in the top ten. This clone showed up just a few times. Its cognate antigen is unknown. The V end lost 3 bases, the J end lost 1 base, and 20 bases lay between the germline ends. The CDR3 loop spans 17 amino acids. CDR1 is SQVTM and CDR2 is ANQGSEA in the germline V gene. This TCR was sampled from a man younger than 35 in good health. This rearrangement joins TRBV29-1 to TRBJ2-3; a weak D match, TRBD2 (7 bases). Sequenced material: naive CD4+ T cells from blood. CDR3 loop: CSVDDAHREGGTDTQYF. Written as DNA, the CDR3 is TGCAGCGTTGATGACGCTCACAGGGAGGGGGGCACAGATACGCAGTATTTT.